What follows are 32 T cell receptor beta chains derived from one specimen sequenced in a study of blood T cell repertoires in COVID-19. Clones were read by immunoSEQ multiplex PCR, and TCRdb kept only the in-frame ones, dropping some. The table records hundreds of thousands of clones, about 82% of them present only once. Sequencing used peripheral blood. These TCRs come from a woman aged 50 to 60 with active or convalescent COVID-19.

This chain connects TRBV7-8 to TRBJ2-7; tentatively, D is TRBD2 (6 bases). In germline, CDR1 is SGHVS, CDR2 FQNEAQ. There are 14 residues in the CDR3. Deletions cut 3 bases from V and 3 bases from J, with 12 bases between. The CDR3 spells CASSFGDLGYEQYF. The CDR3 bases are TGTGCCAGCAGCTTTGGGGACTTGGGCTACGAGCAGTACTTC. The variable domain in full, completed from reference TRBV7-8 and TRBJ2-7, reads GAGVSQSPRYKVAKRGQDVALRCDPISGHVSLFWYQQALGQGPEFLTYFQNEAQLDKSGLPSDRFFAERPEGSVSTLKIQRTQQEDSAVYLCASSFGDLGYEQYFGPGTRLTVT.

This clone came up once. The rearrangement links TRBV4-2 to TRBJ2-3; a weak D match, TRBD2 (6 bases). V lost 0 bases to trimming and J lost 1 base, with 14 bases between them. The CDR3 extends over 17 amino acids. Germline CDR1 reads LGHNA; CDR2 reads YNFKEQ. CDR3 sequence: CASSQELKWGGTDTQYF. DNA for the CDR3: TGTGCCAGCAGCCAAGAGCTCAAATGGGGGGGCACAGATACGCAGTATTTT.

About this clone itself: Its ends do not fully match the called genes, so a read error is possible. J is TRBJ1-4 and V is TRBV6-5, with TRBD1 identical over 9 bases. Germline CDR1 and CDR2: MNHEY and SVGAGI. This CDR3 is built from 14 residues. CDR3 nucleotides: TGTGCCAGCAAGTCCCCCGGGACAGGGAAAAAGCTGTTTTTT. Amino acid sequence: CASKSPGTGKKLFF.

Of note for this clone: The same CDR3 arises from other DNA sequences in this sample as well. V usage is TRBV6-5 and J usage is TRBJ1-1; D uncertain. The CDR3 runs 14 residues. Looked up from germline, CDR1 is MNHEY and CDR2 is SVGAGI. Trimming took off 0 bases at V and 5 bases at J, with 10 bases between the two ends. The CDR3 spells CASSYSGGGTEAFF. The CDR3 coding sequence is TGTGCCAGCAGTTACTCGGGCGGAGGGACTGAAGCTTTCTTT.

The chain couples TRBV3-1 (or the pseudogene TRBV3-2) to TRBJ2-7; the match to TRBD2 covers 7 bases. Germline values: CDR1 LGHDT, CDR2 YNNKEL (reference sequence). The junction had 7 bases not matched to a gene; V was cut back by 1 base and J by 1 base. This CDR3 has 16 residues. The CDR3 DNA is TGTGCCAGCAGCCAAGGGCGGCTTAGCGGGTCCTACGAGCAGTACTTC. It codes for CASSQGRLSGSYEQYF.

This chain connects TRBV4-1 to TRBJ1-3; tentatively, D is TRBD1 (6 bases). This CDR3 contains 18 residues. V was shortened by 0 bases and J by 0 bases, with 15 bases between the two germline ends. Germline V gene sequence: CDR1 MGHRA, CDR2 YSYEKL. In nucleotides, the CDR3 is TGCGCCAGCAGCCAAGAAGTGACAGGCTCTCCCTCTGGAAACACCATATATTTT. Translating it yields CASSQEVTGSPSGNTIYF.

CDR3 sequence: CASSLGGRGLTDTQYF. In DNA form, the CDR3 reads TGTGCCAGCAGCTTAGGCGGTAGGGGGCTCACAGATACGCAGTATTTT. The V and J genes are TRBV7-8 and TRBJ2-3; TRBD1 agrees at 7 bases. The CDR3 has 16 residues. V gave up 1 base and J gave up 2 bases; unmatched junction bases: 6. Looked up from germline, CDR1 is SGHVS and CDR2 is FQNEAQ.

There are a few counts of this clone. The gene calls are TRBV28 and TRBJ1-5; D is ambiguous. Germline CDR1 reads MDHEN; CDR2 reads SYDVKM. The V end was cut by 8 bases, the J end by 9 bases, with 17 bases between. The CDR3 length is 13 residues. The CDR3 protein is CASWLIPTAPQHF. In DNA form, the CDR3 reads TGTGCCAGCTGGCTGATCCCAACCGCGCCCCAGCATTTT.

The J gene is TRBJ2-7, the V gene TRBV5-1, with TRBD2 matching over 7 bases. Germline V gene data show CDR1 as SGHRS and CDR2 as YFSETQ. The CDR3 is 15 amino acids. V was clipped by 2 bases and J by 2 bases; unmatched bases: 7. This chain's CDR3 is CASSFLASGTYEQYF. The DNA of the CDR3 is TGCGCCAGCAGCTTTCTGGCTAGCGGAACCTACGAGCAGTACTTC.

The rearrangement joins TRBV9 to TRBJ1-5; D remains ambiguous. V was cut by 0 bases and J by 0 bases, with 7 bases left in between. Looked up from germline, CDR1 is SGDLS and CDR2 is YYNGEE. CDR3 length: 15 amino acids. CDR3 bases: TGTGCCAGCAGCGTAGCCGGGTTTAGCAATCAGCCCCAGCATTTT. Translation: CASSVAGFSNQPQHF.

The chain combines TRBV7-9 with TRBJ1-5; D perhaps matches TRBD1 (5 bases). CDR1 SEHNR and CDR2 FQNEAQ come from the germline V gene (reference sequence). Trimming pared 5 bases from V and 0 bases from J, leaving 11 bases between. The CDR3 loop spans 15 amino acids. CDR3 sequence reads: CASSTDTDSNQPQHF. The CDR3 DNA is TGTGCCAGCAGCACGGACACAGATAGCAATCAGCCCCAGCATTTT.

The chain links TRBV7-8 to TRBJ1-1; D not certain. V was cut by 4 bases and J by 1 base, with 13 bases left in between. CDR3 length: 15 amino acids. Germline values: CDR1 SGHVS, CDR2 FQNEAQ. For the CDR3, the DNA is TGTGCCAGCAGCTCCCTAGGTGAGGGGAACACTGAAGCTTTCTTT. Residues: CASSSLGEGNTEAFF.

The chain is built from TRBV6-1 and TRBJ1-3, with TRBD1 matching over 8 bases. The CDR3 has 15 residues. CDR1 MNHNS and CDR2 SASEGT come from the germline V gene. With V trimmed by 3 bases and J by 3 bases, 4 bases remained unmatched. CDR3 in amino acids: CASSDRGLFGNTIYF. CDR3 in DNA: TGTGCCAGCAGTGACAGGGGGCTTTTTGGAAACACCATATATTTT.

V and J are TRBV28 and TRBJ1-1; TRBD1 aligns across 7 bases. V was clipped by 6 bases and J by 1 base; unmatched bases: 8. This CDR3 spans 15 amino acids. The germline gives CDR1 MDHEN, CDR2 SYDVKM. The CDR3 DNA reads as TGTGCCAGCAGGCGACAGGGTGGGACGAACACTGAAGCTTTCTTT. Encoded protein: CASRRQGGTNTEAFF.

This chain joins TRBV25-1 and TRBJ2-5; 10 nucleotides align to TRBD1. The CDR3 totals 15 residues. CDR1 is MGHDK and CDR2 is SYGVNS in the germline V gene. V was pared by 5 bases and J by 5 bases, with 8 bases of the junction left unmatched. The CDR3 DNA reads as TGTGCCAGCAGTCCACCCGGGACAGGGGCGGAGACCCAGTACTTC. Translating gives CASSPPGTGAETQYF.

The CDR3 DNA reads as TGTGCCAGCAGTTTATCCCTTACAGGGAAACAGCCCCAGCATTTT. Translating gives CASSLSLTGKQPQHF. The chain is built from TRBV28 and TRBJ1-5; possible D gene TRBD1, 6 bases. V was trimmed by 1 base and J by 7 bases, leaving 14 bases between them. The CDR3 consists of 15 residues. Per germline, CDR1 MDHEN and CDR2 SYDVKM. The whole variable domain, remainder taken from reference TRBV28 and TRBJ1-5, is DVKVTQSSRYLVKRTGEKVFLECVQDMDHENMFWYRQDPGLGLRLIYFSYDVKMKEKGDIPEGYSVSREKKERFSLILESASTNQTSMYLCASSLSLTGKQPQHFGDGTRLSIL.

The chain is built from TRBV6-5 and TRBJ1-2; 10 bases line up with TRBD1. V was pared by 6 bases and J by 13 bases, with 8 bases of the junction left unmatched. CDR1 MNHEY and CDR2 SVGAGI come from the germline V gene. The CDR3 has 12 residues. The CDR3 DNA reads TGTGCCAGCAGCCTGACAGGGGGCAGCTTCACCTTC. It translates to CASSLTGGSFTF.

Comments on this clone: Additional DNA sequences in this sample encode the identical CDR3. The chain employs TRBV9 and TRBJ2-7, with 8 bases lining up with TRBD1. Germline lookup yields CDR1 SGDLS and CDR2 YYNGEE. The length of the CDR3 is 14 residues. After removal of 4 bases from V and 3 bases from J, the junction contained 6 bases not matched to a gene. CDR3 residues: CASSPGQGGYEQYF. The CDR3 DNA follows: TGTGCCAGCAGCCCCGGACAGGGTGGCTACGAGCAGTACTTC. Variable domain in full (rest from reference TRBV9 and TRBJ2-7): DSGVTQTPKHLITATGQRVTLRCSPRSGDLSVYWYQQSLDQGLQFLIQYYNGEERAKGNILERFSAQQFPDLHSELNLSSLELGDSALYFCASSPGQGGYEQYFGPGTRLTVT.

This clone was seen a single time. CDR3 region: CATVTGTNSNQPQHF. For the CDR3, the DNA is TGTGCCACCGTGACAGGGACCAATAGCAATCAGCCCCAGCATTTT. The V call is TRBV6-5, the J call TRBJ1-5; 7 bases line up with TRBD1. Looked up from germline, CDR1 is MNHEY and CDR2 is SVGAGI. The CDR3 totals 15 residues. The V segment lost 10 bases and the J segment 0 bases; nucleotides outside the gene matches: 9.

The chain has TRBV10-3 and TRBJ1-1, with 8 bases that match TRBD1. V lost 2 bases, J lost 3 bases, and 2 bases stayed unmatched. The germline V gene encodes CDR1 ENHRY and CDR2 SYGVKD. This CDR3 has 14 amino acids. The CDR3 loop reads CAISEDRGYTEAFF. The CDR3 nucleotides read TGTGCCATCAGTGAGGACAGGGGCTACACTGAAGCTTTCTTT.

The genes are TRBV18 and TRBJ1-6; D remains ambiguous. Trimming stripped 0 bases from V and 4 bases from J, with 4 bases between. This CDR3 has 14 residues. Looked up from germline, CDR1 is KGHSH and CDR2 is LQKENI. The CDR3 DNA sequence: TGTGCCAGCTCACCACCCGGTTATAATTCACCCCTCCACTTT. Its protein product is CASSPPGYNSPLHF.

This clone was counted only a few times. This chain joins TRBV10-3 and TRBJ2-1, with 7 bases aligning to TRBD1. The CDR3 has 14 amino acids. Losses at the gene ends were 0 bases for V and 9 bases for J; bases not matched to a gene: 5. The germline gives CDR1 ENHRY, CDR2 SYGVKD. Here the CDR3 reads CAISESRGGGEQFF. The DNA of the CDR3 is TGTGCCATCAGTGAGTCAAGAGGGGGCGGTGAGCAGTTCTTC.

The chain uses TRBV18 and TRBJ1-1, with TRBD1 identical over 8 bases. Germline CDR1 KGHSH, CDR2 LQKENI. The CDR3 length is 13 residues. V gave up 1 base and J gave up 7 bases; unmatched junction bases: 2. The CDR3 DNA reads TGTGCCAGCTCACCACTCACAGGGGGTGAAGCTTTCTTT. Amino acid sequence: CASSPLTGGEAFF.

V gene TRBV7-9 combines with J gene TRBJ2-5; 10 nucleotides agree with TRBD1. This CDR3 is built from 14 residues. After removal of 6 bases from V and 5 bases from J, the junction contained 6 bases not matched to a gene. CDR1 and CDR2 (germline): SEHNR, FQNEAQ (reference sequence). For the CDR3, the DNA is TGTGCCAGCAGTCAGACAGGGGGCGGCGAGACCCAGTACTTC. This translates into CASSQTGGGETQYF.

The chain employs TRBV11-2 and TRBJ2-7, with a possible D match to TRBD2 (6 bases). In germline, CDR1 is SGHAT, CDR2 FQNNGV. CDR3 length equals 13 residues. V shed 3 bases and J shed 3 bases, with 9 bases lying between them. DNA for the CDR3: TGTGCCAGCAGCTTTAGCGGCGGCTACGAGCAGTACTTC. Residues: CASSFSGGYEQYF.

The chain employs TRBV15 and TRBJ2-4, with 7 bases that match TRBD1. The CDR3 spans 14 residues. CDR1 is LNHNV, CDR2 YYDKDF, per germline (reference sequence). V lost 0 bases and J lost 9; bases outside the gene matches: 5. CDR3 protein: CATSREDRQGIQYF. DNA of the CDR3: TGTGCCACCAGCAGAGAGGACAGGCAGGGCATTCAGTACTTC.

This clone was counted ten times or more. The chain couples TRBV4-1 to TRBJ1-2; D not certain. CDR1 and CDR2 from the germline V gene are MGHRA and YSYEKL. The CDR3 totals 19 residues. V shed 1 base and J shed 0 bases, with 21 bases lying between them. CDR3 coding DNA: TGCGCCAGCAGCCAAGGACCCTTGGCGGGGAACGGTGCTAACTATGGCTACACCTTC. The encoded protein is CASSQGPLAGNGANYGYTF.

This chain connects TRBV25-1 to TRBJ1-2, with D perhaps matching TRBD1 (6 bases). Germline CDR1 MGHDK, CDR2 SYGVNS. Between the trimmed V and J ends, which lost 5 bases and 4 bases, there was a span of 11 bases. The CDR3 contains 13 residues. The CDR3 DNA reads TGTGCCAGCAGTACTGGGACACCCTATGGCTACACCTTC. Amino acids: CASSTGTPYGYTF.

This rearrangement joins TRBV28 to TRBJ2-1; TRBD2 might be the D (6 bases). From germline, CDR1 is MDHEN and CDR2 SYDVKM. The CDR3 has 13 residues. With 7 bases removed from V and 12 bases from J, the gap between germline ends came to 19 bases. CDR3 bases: TGTGCCAGCAACAGGTGGAGGGAGATGGGGCAGTTCTTC. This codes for CASNRWREMGQFF.

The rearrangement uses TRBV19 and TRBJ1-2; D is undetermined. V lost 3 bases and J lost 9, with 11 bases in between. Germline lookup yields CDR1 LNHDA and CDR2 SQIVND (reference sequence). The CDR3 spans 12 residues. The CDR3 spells CASSIWPHRYTF. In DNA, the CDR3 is TGTGCCAGTAGTATTTGGCCTCACCGCTACACCTTC.

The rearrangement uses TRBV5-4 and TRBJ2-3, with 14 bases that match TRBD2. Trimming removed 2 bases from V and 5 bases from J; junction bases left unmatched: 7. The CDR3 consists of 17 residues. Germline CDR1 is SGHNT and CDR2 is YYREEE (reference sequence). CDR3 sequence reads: CASSFPTSGRAGDTQYF. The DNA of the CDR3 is TGTGCCAGCAGCTTTCCGACTAGCGGGAGGGCCGGAGATACGCAGTATTTT.

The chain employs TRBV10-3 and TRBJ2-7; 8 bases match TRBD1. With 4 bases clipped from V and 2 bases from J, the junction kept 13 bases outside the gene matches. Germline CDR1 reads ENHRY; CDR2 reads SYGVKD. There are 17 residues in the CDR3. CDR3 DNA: TGTGCCATCAGTGGACCGGGACAGGCCGGTTTGCCCTACGAGCAGTACTTC. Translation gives CAISGPGQAGLPYEQYF.